This is a list of T cell receptor beta chains from one sample in a study of radiotherapy plus CTLA-4 blockade in lung cancer. The repertoire was sequenced with immunoSEQ multiplex PCR; TCRdb's copy has only in-frame clones and lacks some. Among 120,000 or so clones listed, nearly 80% were seen once. Specimen: peripheral blood, collected from a patient treated with radiotherapy plus ipilimumab. These receptors were taken from a human donor with non-small cell lung cancer who had a partial response to radiotherapy plus ipilimumab. The CDR3 runs from the conserved cysteine through the conserved F or W. D genes are given only for firm matches. Not all rows give a size; the values are once, few, many and, for expanded clones, a class.

v_call	d_call	j_call	clone_size	cdr3_aa	cdr3_nt
TRBV5-1	.	TRBJ2-1	.	CASSLEPRWNEQFF	TGCGCCAGCAGCTTGGAGCCCAGGTGGAATGAGCAGTTCTTC
TRBV2	TRBD1	TRBJ1-3	.	CASSRGTAGNTIYF	TGTGCCAGCAGTCGCGGGACAGCTGGAAACACCATATATTTT
TRBV5-5	.	TRBJ1-2	.	CASSSNYGHTYGYTF	TGTGCCAGCAGCTCCAACTACGGACACACCTATGGCTACACCTTC
TRBV4-1	TRBD2	TRBJ2-2	.	CASSQHSGSTGELFF	TGCGCCAGCAGCCAACACAGCGGGAGTACCGGGGAGCTGTTTTTT
TRBV5-1	.	TRBJ2-3	.	CASSLLASGTDTQYF	TGCGCCAGCAGCTTGCTAGCGTCGGGCACAGATACGCAGTATTTT
TRBV12-5	TRBD1	TRBJ1-1	.	CASGIQGEAEAFF	TGTGCTAGTGGTATACAGGGGGAGGCTGAAGCTTTCTTT
TRBV28	TRBD1	TRBJ1-2	.	CASSVQGADSYGYTF	TGTGCCAGCAGTGTACAGGGGGCGGATAGCTATGGCTACACCTTC
TRBV5-4	.	TRBJ1-6	.	CASSSAGEGDSPLHF	TGTGCCAGCAGCTCGGCGGGAGAAGGGGATTCACCCCTCCACTTT
TRBV6-1	.	TRBJ2-2	once	CASSGSTPNTGELFF	TGTGCCAGCTCCGGGAGTACACCAAACACCGGGGAGCTGTTTTTT
TRBV7-2	.	TRBJ2-1	.	CASSPGYEQFF	TGTGCCAGCAGCCCGGGTTATGAGCAGTTCTTC
TRBV9	TRBD2	TRBJ2-3	once	CASSVTSGRWIDTQYF	TGTGCCAGCAGCGTAACTAGCGGGAGGTGGATAGATACGCAGTATTTT
TRBV27	.	TRBJ2-1	.	CASSDRGGAGEQFF	TGTGCCAGCAGTGACCGTGGGGGAGCGGGTGAGCAGTTCTTC
TRBV2	TRBD1	TRBJ2-7	.	CAGTNPGQGHEQYF	TGTGCCGGAACGAATCCGGGACAGGGTCACGAGCAGTACTTC
TRBV4-2	TRBD2	TRBJ2-1	.	CASSQAGLAGDEQFF	TGTGCCAGCAGCCAAGCGGGACTAGCTGGCGATGAGCAGTTCTTC
TRBV4-1	.	TRBJ2-1	.	CAIPRHRANSNEQFF	TGCGCCATCCCACGGCACAGGGCCAATTCCAATGAGCAGTTCTTC
TRBV7-9	.	TRBJ2-2	.	CASSHQITGELFF	TGTGCCAGCAGCCACCAGATTACCGGGGAGCTGTTTTTT
TRBV7-3	TRBD1	TRBJ1-1	.	CASSSTGVETEAFF	TGTGCCAGCAGCTCGACAGGGGTAGAAACTGAAGCTTTCTTT
TRBV5-1	TRBD2	TRBJ2-5	.	CASTLSPIVAGGIRGETQYF	TGCGCCAGCACTCTTAGCCCTATAGTGGCGGGAGGAATCAGAGGAGAGACCCAGTACTTC
TRBV18	TRBD1	TRBJ2-5	.	CASSPDREKTQYF	TGTGCCAGCTCACCGGACAGGGAAAAGACCCAGTACTTC
TRBV5-5	.	TRBJ2-2	.	CASSLLTGPNTGELFF	TGTGCCAGCAGCTTGCTAACAGGACCGAACACCGGGGAGCTGTTTTTT